This T cell receptor (beta chain) is from a study of immune heterogeneity within non-small cell lung tumors (dated 2018 in TCRdb). In the study overall: Histology comprised a handful of squamous cell carcinomas, ten to eleven non-squamous carcinomas and 1 tumor not otherwise specified. To examine intratumoral immune heterogeneity, the study used whole-exome sequencing, RNA-seq and TCR beta repertoire sequencing on multiple spatially distinct regions of each NSCLC tumor. Transcriptome data were available for just about 41 loci from approximately twelve patients, whereas TCR repertoire analysis spanned 55 to 65 tumor loci from about 15 patients. Neoantigen binding to each patient's HLA alleles was predicted with netMHCpan-3.0 for mutant peptides of 8 to 11 amino acids.

For the TCR template, genomic DNA was extracted from bulk tumor tissue, and 500 to 750 ng of gDNA was amplified for each sample. During surgery, multiple biopsies were taken from each primary tumor and placed as far apart as possible within the tumor mass. The study cohort was described as untreated, and the patients were newly diagnosed NSCLC cases having curative surgery. The donors were roughly 15 patients with newly diagnosed non-small cell lung cancer who were having surgery with curative intent. Two independent pathologists examined the resected tumor masses. Sequencing was performed only on DNA and RNA samples of high quality. The TCR beta CDR3 region was amplified with a multiplex PCR system whose first round of about 10 cycles used 32 V-gene forward primers and 13 J-gene reverse primers. The first PCR round was done with a QIAGEN Multiplex PCR Kit, and the primer sequences were filed in Chinese patent CN105087789A. Illumina universal primers were added in a second PCR round performed with the Phusion High-Fidelity PCR Kit. Paired-end sequencing of TCR libraries was carried out on the Illumina HiSeq X Ten platform at a read length of 151 bp. The original pipeline was this. Cutadapt removed reads without multiplex PCR primers, PEAR merged read pairs, and MiXCR with default settings called CDR3 regions. Repertoire diversity used Shannon entropy, and clonality was computed as one minus Shannon entropy divided by ln of productive unique sequence count. Clonotypes present at frequencies of at least 0.5% were defined as dominant or high-frequency T-cell clones. TCRdb itself trimmed the public reads at Q25 with fastp, ran MiXCR and retained productive beta chains. Duplicate CDR3 protein sequences are folded into a single record with the most common DNA and genes. TCRdb's processing, not the study's, gives the V and J calls here. The sample table records about 23,000 distinct CDR3 sequences; about 30% of these occur just once. 3% to 4% of the sample is in the top ten clones.

Trimming takes 5 bases from V and 10 bases from J, and the germline ends sit 23 bases apart. The CDR3 goes from the cysteine to the phenylalanine over 16 residues. Only CDR3 DNA is held: 48 bases, read in frame from base 1. Via the germline V gene, CDR1 is SGHVS and CDR2 FQNEAQ. Regarding this clonotype: Its antigen is unknown. This sequence may be a read error, since a much larger clone differs from it by one base.

Study-level results and caveats: A statistically significant but moderate positive correlation (R approximately 0.34) was observed between local T-cell repertoire clonality and local tumor mutational burden. High-frequency TCR beta clonotypes were found to be largely distinct between individual patients. Within a given patient, the same dominant CDR3B clonotypes showed up repeatedly across loci, although different tumor locations also carried unique high-frequency clones.

In this chain, TRBV7-8 is recombined with TRBJ1-4; the best D guess is TRBD1, with 6 bases matching. The clonotype originates from a man in his forties with non-small cell lung cancer. Sequencing was carried out using lung tumor tissue. The nucleotide sequence is TGTGCCAGCAGCCCTCGAGCCGGGACAAGGGGCGGAAAACTGTTTTTT. This codes for CASSPRAGTRGGKLFF.